Each of the 12 T cell receptor beta chains below was sequenced from the same sample in a study of Ad26.COV2.S vaccination and SARS-CoV-2 variants. Some clones are missing from TCRdb's copy, which holds only in-frame ones; the method was immunoSEQ multiplex PCR. The table includes 350,000 to 450,000 clones, roughly 84% detected once. Stated treatment: roughly 18 received Ad26.COV2.S at low or high dose, single or two shots; several received placebo; per-sample allocation not given. At day 63 after the first vaccine or placebo injection, samples were drawn. Sequenced here: peripheral blood, sampled in a trial of Ad26.COV2.S vaccine versus placebo. These receptors were taken from a person aged 18 to 65 who received the Ad26.COV2.S COVID-19 vaccine or a placebo.

This chain links TRBV1 with TRBJ2-2; the table's D call, TRBD2, has no DNA check behind it. TRBV1 is recorded as a pseudogene. The CDR3 is made up of 16 amino acids. CDR3 DNA sequence: TGCACCAGCAGCCAAGAGGGACTAGCGGGCACCGGGGAGCTGTTTTTT. Protein: CTSSQEGLAGTGELFF.

CDR3 sequence (DNA): TGTGCCAGCAGCTTGGACGAGCAGTACTTC. Its protein product is CASSLDEQYF. The rearrangement links TRBV7-9 to TRBJ2-7; D not certain. CDR1 and CDR2 from the germline V gene are SEHNR and FQNEAQ (reference sequence). This CDR3 is 10 amino acids long. Trimming cost V 3 bases and J 5 bases, with 2 bases left between them.

The chain joins TRBV6-5 to TRBJ1-1; perhaps TRBD1 as D (6 bases). V gave up 6 bases and J gave up 3 bases, with 11 bases separating them. Germline CDR1 is MNHEY and CDR2 is SVGAGI. The CDR3 has 13 residues. The CDR3, as DNA: TGTGCCAGCAGGACAGGTCAATACACTGAAGCTTTCTTT. Amino acids: CASRTGQYTEAFF.

The chain combines TRBV19 with TRBJ1-5, with 8 bases lining up with TRBD1. The CDR3 runs 14 residues. Germline V CDR1 and CDR2: LNHDA, SQIVND (reference sequence). V shed 3 bases and J 4 bases; nucleotides not matched to a gene: 2. In DNA, the CDR3 is TGTGCCAGTAGTATGGGACAGGCAAATCAGCCCCAGCATTTT. Protein: CASSMGQANQPQHF.

The V call is TRBV9, the J call TRBJ1-1; TRBD1 is a possible D gene (5 bases). The CDR3 spans 14 residues. The V and J ends lost 4 bases and 1 base respectively, with 11 bases between them. CDR1 is SGDLS, CDR2 YYNGEE, per germline. CDR3 nucleotide sequence: TGTGCCAGCAGCAGATTGACAGCGAACACTGAAGCTTTCTTT. Residues: CASSRLTANTEAFF. Complete variable domain (other parts from reference TRBV9 and TRBJ1-1): DSGVTQTPKHLITATGQRVTLRCSPRSGDLSVYWYQQSLDQGLQFLIQYYNGEERAKGNILERFSAQQFPDLHSELNLSSLELGDSALYFCASSRLTANTEAFFGQGTRLTVV.

V usage is TRBV21-1 and J usage is TRBJ2-7; the D call TRBD2 from the table was never checked on the DNA. TRBV21-1 is recorded as a pseudogene. The CDR3 is 13 residues long. CDR3 coding DNA: TGTGCCAGCACCACGCGGTCCCCCTACGAGCAGTACTTC. Its protein is CASTTRSPYEQYF.

This chain links TRBV27 with TRBJ2-7; 12 positions agree with TRBD1. V lost 0 bases and J lost 7; bases outside the gene matches: 7. The CDR3 covers 16 residues. CDR1 is MNHEY, CDR2 SMNVEV, per germline (reference sequence). The CDR3 nucleotides are TGTGCCAGCAGTTTATCCGGGGACAGGGGGCTGAATGAGCAGTACTTC. Protein: CASSLSGDRGLNEQYF.

The chain carries TRBV15 and TRBJ1-2; D gene ambiguous. This CDR3 has 14 residues. Germline V gives CDR1 LNHNV, CDR2 YYDKDF (reference sequence). Trimming stripped 3 bases from V and 3 bases from J, with 11 bases between. The CDR3 region is CATSSTETYYGYTF. Here the CDR3 DNA reads TGTGCCACCAGCAGCACAGAAACCTACTATGGCTACACCTTC.

This clone has only a few counts. CDR3 DNA: TGTGCCAGCAGCTTGGAGCTAGCCACCGGGGAGCTGTTTTTT. Translating gives CASSLELATGELFF. This rearrangement joins TRBV5-4 to TRBJ2-2, with D perhaps TRBD2 (5 bases). CDR3 length equals 14 residues. Trimming left V 0 bases short and J 4 bases short, with 7 bases between. Germline CDR1 reads SGHNT; CDR2 reads YYREEE (reference sequence).

The chain combines TRBV12-3 or TRBV12-4 with TRBJ1-3; D uncertain. The CDR3 is made up of 13 amino acids. V was cut by 7 bases and J by 0 bases, with 7 bases left in between. The DNA for the CDR3 is TGTGCCAGCATTGCGCCCTCTGGAAACACCATATATTTT. Translated: CASIAPSGNTIYF.

The chain is built from TRBV27 and TRBJ2-7; D perhaps matches TRBD1 (5 bases). This CDR3 spans 11 amino acids. Germline V gene lookup returns CDR1 MNHEY and CDR2 SMNVEV (reference sequence). Deletions cut 6 bases from V and 2 bases from J, with 5 bases between. CDR3 sequence: CASRGAYEQYF. CDR3 nucleotide sequence: TGTGCCAGCAGAGGGGCCTACGAGCAGTACTTC.

This chain links TRBV2 with TRBJ2-7, with a tentative D call TRBD1 (6 bases). This CDR3 has 15 amino acids. Trimming cost V 2 bases and J 4 bases, with 15 bases left between them. The germline V gene encodes CDR1 SNHLY and CDR2 FYNNEI. CDR3 sequence: CASSESTGSEYEQYF. The CDR3 DNA reads TGTGCCAGCAGTGAATCCACAGGGTCGGAATACGAGCAGTACTTC.